This record concerns one T cell receptor (beta chain) sequence. Its matching antigen is unknown. Clones were sequenced by immunoSEQ multiplex PCR, and TCRdb holds only the in-frame ones, with some missing. The sample consists of 90,000 to 150,000 clones, approximately 86% of them appearing once. This sample is drawn from a study of cytomegalovirus exposure and HLA in healthy donors. Study outcomes and limitations: Altogether, 160 or so TCR beta chains were recorded as cytomegalovirus-associated.

This receptor was identified in a young man in good health and CMV-seropositive. The sample comprised PBMCs.

The CDR3 is CASSYRDTSSYEQYF. Here the CDR3 DNA reads TGTGCCAGCAGTTACAGGGACACCTCCTCCTACGAGCAGTACTTC. V usage is TRBV6-5 and J usage is TRBJ2-7, with TRBD1 as a possible D gene (6 bases). Per the germline V gene, CDR1 is MNHEY and CDR2 is SVGAGI. CDR3 length: 15 amino acids. V was pared by 2 bases and J by 0 bases, with 11 bases between.